The clone carrying this TCR beta chain was seen more than once but under ten times. The use of a sample-barcoded 5' primer and a J-beta primer mix characterized a second PCR of roughly 6 to 12 cycles. Any given sample supplied a minimum of 3 million CDR3-containing paired-end reads. MiXCR, run by TCRdb on the 5' RACE reads, gives a single entry per CDR3 protein. Of about 1.8 million distinct CDR3 sequences in the sample, about 50% were seen once. This entry comes from a study of blood T cells in healthy people across ages. The donors, healthy Caucasians from Russia, were aged about 6 to 95. The study isolated at least 7 million PBMCs from each sample. Total RNA, at least 5 micrograms per sample, was extracted from PBMCs. Germline V CDR1 and CDR2: LGHNA, YSLEER. The CDR3 is 14 residues long. With V trimmed by 1 base and J by 7 bases, 6 bases remained unmatched.

The TCR originated in a woman in her 40s in good health. The chain carries TRBV4-3 and TRBJ1-2, with 7 bases lining up with TRBD1. The specimen sequenced was blood. CDR3 region: CASSQGTGSSGYTF. The CDR3 coding sequence is TGCGCCAGCAGCCAAGGGACAGGTAGTTCTGGCTACACCTTC.